These 22 T cell receptor beta chains were sequenced from one sample in a study of blood T cell repertoires in COVID-19. Sequencing used immunoSEQ multiplex PCR; TCRdb keeps in-frame clones, though not all of them. The table shows about 140,000 clones, with roughly four fifths occurring only once. Material: peripheral blood. The receptors come from a human donor in a cohort sampled during active COVID-19.

The chain is built from TRBV3-1 (or the pseudogene TRBV3-2) and TRBJ2-1; 10 bases map to TRBD2. The germline gives CDR1 LGHDT, CDR2 YNNKEL (reference sequence). The V and J ends lost 7 bases and 5 bases, in that order; junction bases with no gene match: 8. This CDR3 has 15 residues. The CDR3 nucleotides are TGTGCCAGCACCTATGGACTAGCGGTACACAATGAGCAGTTCTTC. Protein product: CASTYGLAVHNEQFF.

The chain couples TRBV19 to TRBJ2-7; 8 bases match TRBD1. Germline V lookup: CDR1 LNHDA, CDR2 SQIVND (reference sequence). The V and J ends lost 7 bases and 0 bases, in that order; junction bases with no gene match: 5. The CDR3 sequence is 14 residues long. The CDR3 here is CASTRTGHSYEQYF. The CDR3 DNA is TGTGCCAGTACCCGGACAGGGCACTCCTACGAGCAGTACTTC.

The chain uses TRBV5-1 and TRBJ2-3, with 10 bases matching TRBD2. This CDR3 is built from 16 residues. Germline CDR1 reads SGHRS; CDR2 reads YFSETQ. J lost 1 base, V lost 1 base, and 3 bases had no gene match. CDR3 DNA: TGCGCCAGCAGCTTGATGCTAGCGGGGGGCACAGATACGCAGTATTTT. It encodes CASSLMLAGGTDTQYF.

This clone was found once. The chain employs TRBV4-2 and TRBJ2-2; perhaps TRBD2 as D (6 bases). Per germline, CDR1 LGHNA and CDR2 YNFKEQ. This CDR3 comprises 15 residues. With 0 bases removed from V and 4 bases from J, the gap between germline ends came to 9 bases. DNA for the CDR3: TGTGCCAGCAGCCAAGATTGGAGGGGCACCGGGGAGCTGTTTTTT. Amino acids: CASSQDWRGTGELFF.

The chain combines TRBV5-1 with TRBJ1-3; TRBD1 aligns across 7 bases. Trimming cost V 4 bases and J 0 bases; bases outside gene matches: 7. This CDR3 comprises 16 residues. Germline assignment: CDR1 SGHRS and CDR2 YFSETQ. CDR3 residues: CASSIGTANSGNTIYF. CDR3 sequence (DNA): TGCGCCAGCAGCATAGGGACAGCTAACTCTGGAAACACCATATATTTT.

This clone was observed a handful of times. V usage is TRBV5-6 and J usage is TRBJ1-1; TRBD1 aligns across 8 bases. V was clipped by 4 bases and J by 5 bases; unmatched bases: 10. The length of the CDR3 is 15 residues. Germline V gene lookup returns CDR1 SGHDT and CDR2 YYEEEE. CDR3 sequence (DNA): TGTGCCAGCAGCATACAGGACAGGGAGTTAACTGAAGCTTTCTTT. Translated, it gives CASSIQDRELTEAFF.

The J gene is TRBJ2-2, the V gene TRBV5-1, with a tentative D call TRBD2 (5 bases). Trimming took 0 bases from V and 4 from J, leaving 10 bases between them. Germline assignment: CDR1 SGHRS and CDR2 YFSETQ. The CDR3 consists of 15 residues. Here the CDR3 DNA reads TGCGCCAGCAGCTTGGTCCTAGCAATCACCGGGGAGCTGTTTTTT. It codes for CASSLVLAITGELFF.

The chain employs TRBV24-1 and TRBJ2-3, with D possibly being TRBD1 (6 bases). The germline V and J ends were trimmed by 3 bases and 1 base, with 10 bases remaining between them. The length of the CDR3 is 15 residues. The germline gives CDR1 KGHDR, CDR2 SFDVKD. This CDR3 reads CATSDAGDGTDTQYF. In nucleotides, the CDR3 is TGTGCCACCAGTGATGCAGGGGACGGCACAGATACGCAGTATTTT.

J is TRBJ1-5 and V is TRBV18; 9 bases match TRBD1. V shed 4 bases, J shed 4 bases, and the junction held 5 bases outside the gene matches. CDR1 and CDR2 from the germline V gene are KGHSH and LQKENI. CDR3 size: 15 residues. CDR3 in DNA: TGTGCCAGCTCACTGACGGACAGGGGAAATCAGCCCCAGCATTTT. It specifies CASSLTDRGNQPQHF.

This chain links TRBV14 with TRBJ2-6; TRBD1 aligns across 9 bases. CDR1 is SGHDN and CDR2 is FVKESK in the germline V gene. The CDR3 extends over 18 amino acids. Germline trimming cut 5 bases from V and 0 bases from J; bases unmatched to any gene: 8. Here the CDR3 DNA reads TGTGCCAGCAGCAGACCGACAGGGGGGTACTCTGGGGCCAACGTCCTGACTTTC. This encodes CASSRPTGGYSGANVLTF. Looking up the rest from reference TRBV14 and TRBJ2-6 gives the full variable domain: EAGVTQFPSHSVIEKGQTVTLRCDPISGHDNLYWYRRVMGKEIKFLLHFVKESKQDESGMPNNRFLAERTGGTYSTLKVQPAELEDSGVYFCASSRPTGGYSGANVLTFGAGSRLTVL.

In this sample, this clone turned up once. This rearrangement joins TRBV29-1 to TRBJ1-2; D not resolved. The CDR3 has 12 residues. The V gene's germline CDR1 is SQVTM and CDR2 ANQGSEA. The V and J ends lost 8 bases and 2 bases respectively, with 12 bases between them. The CDR3 reads CSPWSPNYGYTF. As DNA, the CDR3 is TGCAGCCCTTGGAGTCCCAACTATGGCTACACCTTC.

This chain joins TRBV7-3 and TRBJ2-5; tentatively, D is TRBD1 (6 bases). CDR1 is SGHTA, CDR2 FQGTGA, per germline. The CDR3 runs 13 residues. Trimming left V 5 bases short and J 1 base short, with 8 bases between. The CDR3 spells CASSPQGQETQYF. The CDR3 DNA reads TGTGCCAGCAGCCCACAGGGCCAAGAGACCCAGTACTTC.

J is TRBJ1-2 and V is TRBV5-5; D remains unclear. Trimming shortened V by 4 bases and J by 4 bases, and 11 bases separated the two germline ends. The germline V gene encodes CDR1 SGHKS and CDR2 YYEKEE (reference sequence). The CDR3 is made up of 13 amino acids. The CDR3 here is CASSTEVGYGYTF. CDR3 in DNA: TGTGCCAGCAGCACGGAGGTGGGCTATGGCTACACCTTC.

In its sample, this clone was seen a few times. The rearrangement joins TRBV18 to TRBJ1-1; D is unclear. The V end was cut by 3 bases, the J end by 5 bases, with 10 bases between. The CDR3 extends over 13 amino acids. Germline CDR1 and CDR2: KGHSH and LQKENI. DNA of the CDR3: TGTGCCAGCTCACCGCGGATCGGGACTGAAGCTTTCTTT. Encoded protein: CASSPRIGTEAFF.

The V gene is TRBV28, the J gene TRBJ2-4; D gene uncertain. Between the trimmed V and J ends, which lost 8 bases and 5 bases, there was a span of 7 bases. The CDR3 length is 11 residues. CDR1 MDHEN and CDR2 SYDVKM come from the germline V gene. The CDR3 loop reads CASRRENIQYF. The CDR3 DNA is TGTGCCAGCCGAAGAGAAAACATTCAGTACTTC.

The CDR3 loop is CASSLVARAGNEQFF. In DNA form, the CDR3 reads TGTGCCAGCAGCTTAGTGGCCAGGGCAGGCAATGAGCAGTTCTTC. This chain connects TRBV7-2 to TRBJ2-1; possibly TRBD1 for D (5 bases). The germline V and J ends were trimmed by 1 base and 6 bases, with 13 bases remaining between them. The CDR3 totals 15 residues. Germline-derived CDR1 and CDR2 are SGHTA and FQGNSA.

V gene TRBV19 combines with J gene TRBJ2-7; unclear D gene. V was pared by 2 bases and J by 1 base, with 6 bases between. CDR1 LNHDA and CDR2 SQIVND come from the germline V gene (reference sequence). The CDR3 has 13 residues. CDR3 loop: CASSIPGSYEQYF. In DNA form, the CDR3 reads TGTGCCAGTAGTATACCGGGTTCCTACGAGCAGTACTTC. Filled out from reference TRBV19 and TRBJ2-7, the complete variable domain reads DGGITQSPKYLFRKEGQNVTLSCEQNLNHDAMYWYRQDPGQGLRLIYYSQIVNDFQKGDIAEGYSVSREKKESFPLTVTSAQKNPTAFYLCASSIPGSYEQYFGPGTRLTVT.

The gene calls are TRBV27 and TRBJ1-6, with D tentatively TRBD1 (6 bases). The CDR3 has 16 residues. Trimming left V 1 base short and J 10 bases short, with 17 bases between. Germline V gene lookup returns CDR1 MNHEY and CDR2 SMNVEV (reference sequence). The CDR3 coding sequence is TGTGCCAGCAGTTTATATGGTCAGGGGCTTGGATCACCCCTCCACTTT. This codes for CASSLYGQGLGSPLHF.

DNA of the CDR3: TGTGCCAGCAGCCAGAGTAGCGCGAGCACCGGGGAGCTGTTTTTT. Translation gives CASSQSSASTGELFF. This rearrangement joins TRBV7-3 to TRBJ2-2; TRBD2 might be the D (5 bases). This CDR3 has 15 amino acids. Between the trimmed V and J ends, which lost 5 bases and 4 bases, there was a span of 14 bases. CDR1 is SGHTA, CDR2 FQGTGA, per germline.

In its sample, this clone was seen once. The J gene is TRBJ2-2, the V gene TRBV5-1, with TRBD1 matching 11 bases. Looked up from germline, CDR1 is SGHRS and CDR2 is YFSETQ. With 3 bases clipped from V and 7 bases from J, the junction kept 5 bases outside the gene matches. CDR3 size: 15 residues. In DNA form, the CDR3 reads TGCGCCAGCAGCTGGGACAGGGGGGACGGCGGGGAGCTGTTTTTT. It yields the protein CASSWDRGDGGELFF. The full variable domain, in which reference TRBV5-1 and TRBJ2-2 provide the parts outside the CDR3, is KAGVTQTPRYLIKTRGQQVTLSCSPISGHRSVSWYQQTPGQGLQFLFEYFSETQRNKGNFPGRFSGRQFSNSRSEMNVSTLELGDSALYLCASSWDRGDGGELFFGEGSRLTVL.

There are a few counts of this clone. J is TRBJ2-7 and V is TRBV2, with TRBD1 identical over 10 bases. The V gene's germline CDR1 is SNHLY and CDR2 FYNNEI. The CDR3 consists of 16 residues. V was pared by 7 bases and J by 4 bases, with 13 bases of the junction left unmatched. CDR3 in amino acids: CASNIPGQGSAYEQYF. In nucleotides, the CDR3 is TGTGCCAGCAATATACCGGGACAGGGGTCAGCATACGAGCAGTACTTC.

The chain employs TRBV7-2 and TRBJ2-5, with TRBD1 matching over 10 bases. Germline V gene data show CDR1 as SGHTA and CDR2 as FQGNSA. CDR3 length: 16 residues. With 2 bases clipped from V and 1 base from J, the junction kept 4 bases outside the gene matches. CDR3 nucleotides: TGTGCCAGCAGCTTATACGGGACAGGGGTCCAAGAGACCCAGTACTTC. Its protein product is CASSLYGTGVQETQYF.